A single TCR beta chain is shown here with its context. Its antigen is unidentified. Sequencing was performed with immunoSEQ multiplex PCR; in TCRdb, only in-frame clones are kept and a portion is missing. The data hold under 650,000 clones, with about 96% observed a single time. This record belongs to a study of shared clonotypes between healthy human individuals. General study results and limits: Depth of sequencing was expected to influence donor clonotype sharing. Some naive CD4 clonotypes, approximately 4.5%, turned up in common across several donors. Having only a few donors restricted how much genetic and exposure-history diversity was captured. Sorted-subset sequencing, rarefaction showed, was incomplete despite large depth.

Sequences were obtained from naive CD4+ T cells sorted from blood. As for subset: CD45RA+ positively selected. The origin of this receptor is a woman aged 25-40 years in good health.

This chain's CDR3 is CASSMDGVNYGYTF. The CDR3 coding sequence is TGTGCCAGCAGCATGGACGGAGTTAACTATGGCTACACCTTC. This chain joins TRBV7-2 and TRBJ1-2; D is ambiguous. The CDR3 loop spans 14 amino acids. CDR1 is SGHTA and CDR2 is FQGNSA in the germline V gene. The germline V and J ends were trimmed by 5 bases and 1 base, with 11 bases remaining between them.